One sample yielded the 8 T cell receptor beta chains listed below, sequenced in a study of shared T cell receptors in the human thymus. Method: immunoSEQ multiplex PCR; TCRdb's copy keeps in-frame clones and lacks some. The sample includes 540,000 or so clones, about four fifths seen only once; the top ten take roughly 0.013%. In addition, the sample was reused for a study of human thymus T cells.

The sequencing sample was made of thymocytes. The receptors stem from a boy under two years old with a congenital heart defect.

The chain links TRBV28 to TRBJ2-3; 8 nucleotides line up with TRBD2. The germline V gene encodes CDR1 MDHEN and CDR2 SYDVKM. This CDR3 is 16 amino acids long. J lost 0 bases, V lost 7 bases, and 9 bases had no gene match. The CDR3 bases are TGTGCCAGCAACCTTAGACTAGCGACAAGCACAGATACGCAGTATTTT. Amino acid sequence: CASNLRLATSTDTQYF.

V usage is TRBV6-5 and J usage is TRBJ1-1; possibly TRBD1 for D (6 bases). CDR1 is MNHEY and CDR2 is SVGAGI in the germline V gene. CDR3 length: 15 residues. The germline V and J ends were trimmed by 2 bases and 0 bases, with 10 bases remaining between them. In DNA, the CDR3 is TGTGCCAGCAGTTACGGGAGGGGGATGAACACTGAAGCTTTCTTT. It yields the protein CASSYGRGMNTEAFF.

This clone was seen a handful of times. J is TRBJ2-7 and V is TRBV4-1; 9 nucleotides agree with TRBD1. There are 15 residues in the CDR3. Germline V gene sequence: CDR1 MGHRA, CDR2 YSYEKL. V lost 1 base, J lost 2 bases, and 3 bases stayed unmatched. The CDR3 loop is CASSQAGTGPYEQYF. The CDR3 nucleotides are TGCGCCAGCAGCCAAGCGGGGACAGGGCCCTACGAGCAGTACTTC.

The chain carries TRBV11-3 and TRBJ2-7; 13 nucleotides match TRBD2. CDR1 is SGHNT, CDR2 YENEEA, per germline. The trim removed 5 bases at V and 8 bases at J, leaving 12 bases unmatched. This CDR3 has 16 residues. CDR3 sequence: CASSPYPPGLAGQQYF. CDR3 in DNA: TGTGCCAGCAGCCCATATCCCCCGGGACTAGCGGGACAGCAGTACTTC.

The CDR3 bases are TGTGCCAGCAGCTTACCCGGTGAGACCCAGTACTTC. Protein sequence: CASSLPGETQYF. The rearrangement uses TRBV7-8 and TRBJ2-5; D unclear. Trimming pared 2 bases from V and 5 bases from J, leaving 6 bases between. This CDR3 has 12 residues. The germline V gene has CDR1 SGHVS and CDR2 FQNEAQ.

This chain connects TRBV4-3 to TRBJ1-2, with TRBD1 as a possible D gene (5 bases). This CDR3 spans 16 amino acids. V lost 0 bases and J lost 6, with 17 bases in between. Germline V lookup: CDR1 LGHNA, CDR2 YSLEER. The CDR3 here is CASSQDVGQGSHGYTF. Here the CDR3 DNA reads TGCGCCAGCAGCCAAGATGTTGGGCAGGGATCTCATGGCTACACCTTC.

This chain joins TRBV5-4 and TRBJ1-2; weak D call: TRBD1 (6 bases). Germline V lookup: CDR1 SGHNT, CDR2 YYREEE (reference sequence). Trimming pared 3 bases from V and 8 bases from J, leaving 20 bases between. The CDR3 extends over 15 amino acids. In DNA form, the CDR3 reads TGTGCCAGCAGCTCACGAGGGGGAGGGGGGGAAGGCTACACCTTC. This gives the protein CASSSRGGGGEGYTF.

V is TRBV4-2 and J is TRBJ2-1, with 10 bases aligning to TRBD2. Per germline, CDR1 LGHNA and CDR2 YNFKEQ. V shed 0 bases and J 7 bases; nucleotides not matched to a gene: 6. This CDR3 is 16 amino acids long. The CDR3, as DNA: TGTGCCAGCAGCCAAGATAAACTAGCGGGAAAGAATGAGCAGTTCTTC. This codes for CASSQDKLAGKNEQFF.